Listed below are T cell receptor beta chains from one sample, sequenced in a study of read filtering for tumor transcriptome and immune sequencing. TCRdb passed the reads through MiXCR, listing each CDR3 protein once. This table holds about 46,000 distinct CDR3 sequences, approximately 12% found once. The source material was a population of CD138-negative cells sorted from bone marrow. Receptors originate from a donor at least 40 years old with multiple myeloma. CDR3s include the opening cysteine and the closing phenylalanine or tryptophan. Size is omitted from some rows. Given values are once, few, many or a class for expanded clones.

size: few
J: TRBJ2-7
V: TRBV30
CDR3: CAWTVAGNSYEQYF

size: many
J: TRBJ2-5
V: TRBV7-6
CDR3: CASSRTGNRETQYF

size: many
J: TRBJ1-5
V: TRBV6-2/TRBV6-3
CDR3: CASSPDLYGESNQPQHF

size: many
J: TRBJ2-1
V: TRBV19
CDR3: CASRLSAGGPDEQFF

size: many
J: TRBJ2-5
V: TRBV7-2
CDR3: CASRDGGGQETQYF

size: many
J: TRBJ1-2
V: TRBV20-1
CDR3: CSARVGIYGYTF

size: .
J: TRBJ2-3
V: TRBV4-2
CDR3: CVSSQGGTSGDTQYF

size: many
J: TRBJ2-5
V: TRBV7-9
CDR3: CASSYLSRRETQYF

size: many
J: TRBJ1-5
V: TRBV29-1
CDR3: CSVGEQGGNQPQHF

size: many
J: TRBJ2-4
V: TRBV28
CDR3: CASSLFRATKNIQYF

size: many
J: TRBJ1-1
V: TRBV5-1
CDR3: CASSLYRMNTEAFF

size: many
J: TRBJ2-1
V: TRBV5-1
CDR3: CASTAAGGNEQFF

size: many
J: TRBJ1-1
V: TRBV11-1
CDR3: CASSLARGPTEAFF

size: many
J: TRBJ2-3
V: TRBV7-3
CDR3: CASSFKGGPDTQYF

size: medium-sized
J: TRBJ2-1
V: TRBV5-1
CDR3: CASSSSGSSYNEQFF

size: .
J: TRBJ2-1
V: TRBV29-1
CDR3: CSVTRGSNEQFF

size: many
J: TRBJ1-5
V: TRBV5-8
CDR3: CASSPQGRSNQPQHF

size: many
J: TRBJ2-3
V: TRBV4-1
CDR3: CASSQWPRGPRRTDTQYF

size: .
J: TRBJ2-1
V: TRBV4-1
CDR3: CASSQDTSGIYEQFF

size: medium-sized
J: TRBJ2-1
V: TRBV19
CDR3: CASSIDRTGEDEQFF

size: many
J: TRBJ2-7
V: TRBV5-1
CDR3: CASSSTGGYEQYF

size: medium-sized
J: TRBJ2-1
V: TRBV6-5
CDR3: CASSYVPGQGAGEQFF

size: many
J: TRBJ2-2
V: TRBV7-9
CDR3: CASSQDRANTGELFF

size: many
J: TRBJ1-1
V: TRBV27
CDR3: CASTRWGTNTEAFF

size: .
J: TRBJ1-4
V: TRBV30
CDR3: CAWSLGTFATNEKLFF

size: many
J: TRBJ2-7
V: TRBV3-1
CDR3: CASSQRGGNSNEQYF

size: many
J: TRBJ2-7
V: TRBV2
CDR3: CASSARGEQYF